The 15 T cell receptor beta chains below all came from one sample that was sequenced in a study of CD8 T cells in ankylosing spondylitis. TCRdb used MiXCR to reprocess the 5' RACE reads, holding one entry per CDR3 protein. The sample lists 350,000 or so distinct CDR3 sequences, more than 9% occurring once. Source material: blood, either unsorted or a sorted T cell fraction (not recorded which). All receptors derive from a female donor with ankylosing spondylitis or in good health (not recorded which).

This clonotype was seen ten or more times. The chain joins TRBV9 to TRBJ2-1; TRBD2 is a possible D gene (6 bases). The V end was cut by 0 bases, the J end by 7 bases, with 8 bases between. Per germline, CDR1 SGDLS and CDR2 YYNGEE. CDR3 length: 13 amino acids. CDR3 DNA sequence: TGTGCCAGCAGCGTAGAGGCGGGGAATGAGCAGTTCTTC. Translated: CASSVEAGNEQFF.

This clonotype was seen ten or more times. V and J are TRBV27 and TRBJ2-5, with D perhaps matching TRBD1 (5 bases). CDR1 MNHEY and CDR2 SMNVEV come from the germline V gene (reference sequence). Trimming removed 3 bases at V and 2 bases at J, with 10 bases between. The CDR3 covers 14 residues. The CDR3 sequence: CASSFLDRQETQYF. The CDR3 DNA sequence: TGTGCCAGCAGTTTCCTCGACAGACAAGAGACCCAGTACTTC.

This clonotype was found many times. The J gene is TRBJ2-2, the V gene TRBV20-1; D call uncertain. With 3 bases removed from V and 6 bases from J, the gap between germline ends came to 8 bases. The CDR3 consists of 12 residues. CDR1 and CDR2 (germline): DFQATT, SNEGSKA (reference sequence). This chain's CDR3 is CSASLGPGELFF. CDR3 nucleotides: TGCAGTGCTAGCCTAGGGCCCGGGGAGCTGTTTTTT.

This clonotype was observed a handful of times. The chain links TRBV27 to TRBJ2-7; D may be TRBD1 or TRBD2 (5 bases each). The germline V gene has CDR1 MNHEY and CDR2 SMNVEV (reference sequence). The CDR3 has 16 residues. The germline V and J ends were trimmed by 5 bases and 7 bases, with 24 bases remaining between them. Here the CDR3 DNA reads TGTGCCAGCAGTCCCGGGGCCATCTATGGGATCTTTGAGCAGTACTTC. Translated: CASSPGAIYGIFEQYF.

This clonotype has ten or more counts. The chain recombines TRBV7-9 with TRBJ1-1; no reliable D call. Germline CDR1 SEHNR, CDR2 FQNEAQ (reference sequence). The CDR3 has 13 amino acids. The V and J ends lost 6 bases and 11 bases respectively, with 19 bases between them. CDR3 sequence: CASSISQEGRAFF. The CDR3, as DNA: TGTGCCAGCAGTATATCTCAAGAGGGTCGGGCTTTCTTT.

In this sample, this clonotype turned up a few times. The V and J genes are TRBV2 and TRBJ2-3, with 7 bases identical to TRBD2. The CDR3 sequence is 15 residues long. Per the germline V gene, CDR1 is SNHLY and CDR2 is FYNNEI. Trimming at V came to 4 bases and at J to 0 bases, leaving 4 bases not matched to a gene. CDR3 sequence reads: CASSAGSGSTDTQYF. The CDR3 DNA is TGTGCCAGCAGTGCCGGTAGCGGGAGCACAGATACGCAGTATTTT.

This clonotype was detected many times. J is TRBJ2-7 and V is TRBV20-1, with TRBD2 matching over 11 bases. This CDR3 region has 13 residues. Germline trimming cut 4 bases from V and 4 bases from J; bases unmatched to any gene: 3. Germline V CDR1 and CDR2: DFQATT, SNEGSKA (reference sequence). The CDR3 DNA reads TGCAGTGCTACTAGCGGGGGGAATTACGAGCAGTACTTC. This gives the protein CSATSGGNYEQYF.

This chain links TRBV10-3 with TRBJ1-1; tentatively, D is TRBD1 (6 bases). Trimming shortened V by 5 bases and J by 5 bases, and 15 bases separated the two germline ends. The CDR3 is 14 residues long. Looked up from germline, CDR1 is ENHRY and CDR2 is SYGVKD. The CDR3 reads CAISSRQEGTEAFF. The CDR3 DNA follows: TGTGCCATCAGTTCCCGACAGGAGGGGACTGAAGCTTTCTTT.

This clonotype was seen ten or more times. J is TRBJ2-4 and V is TRBV5-1, with 7 bases matching TRBD2. The CDR3 loop spans 14 amino acids. After removal of 4 bases from V and 4 bases from J, the junction contained 5 bases not matched to a gene. CDR1 and CDR2 from the germline V gene are SGHRS and YFSETQ. The CDR3: CASSVAGRKNIQYF. The CDR3 DNA reads as TGCGCCAGCAGCGTGGCCGGGAGGAAAAACATTCAGTACTTC.

This clonotype occurred many times. The CDR3 sequence is CASSLAGAGDVELFF. The CDR3 region has the DNA TGCGCCAGCAGCTTGGCTGGGGCAGGGGATGTGGAACTGTTTTTT. V gene TRBV5-1 combines with J gene TRBJ1-4; weak D call: TRBD1 (6 bases). The germline CDR1 and CDR2 sequences are SGHRS and YFSETQ. The CDR3 totals 15 residues. Trimming took off 0 bases at V and 12 bases at J, with 18 bases between the two ends.

A note on this clonotype: This could be a read error, since a much larger clone is one nucleotide away. This chain joins TRBV5-1 and TRBJ2-5; 7 bases are shared with TRBD2. The CDR3 has 14 residues. CDR1 SGHRS and CDR2 YFSETQ come from the germline V gene. The CDR3 sequence is CASSLAGLGETPYF. CDR3 DNA: TGCGCCAGCAGCTTGGCCGGACTAGGAGAGACCCCGTACTTC. Together with reference TRBV5-1 and TRBJ2-5, the CDR3 gives the full variable domain: KAGVTQTPRYLIKTRGQQVTLSCSPISGHRSVSWYQQTPGQGLQFLFEYFSETQRNKGNFPGRFSGRQFSNSRSEMNVSTLELGDSALYLCASSLAGLGETPYFGPGTRLLVL.

This sequence joins TRBV3-2 and TRBJ2-1; the table gives TRBD1 as D, unverified against the DNA. TRBV3-2 is a recognized pseudogene. This CDR3 region has 17 residues. CDR3 sequence reads: CASCQRGARSSYNEQFF. CDR3 nucleotide sequence: TGTGCCAGCTGCCAGAGGGGGGCGAGGAGCTCCTACAATGAGCAGTTCTTC.

In regard to this clonotype: A read error is possible here, since a much larger clone lies one base away. V usage is TRBV7-9 and J usage is TRBJ2-7; D might be TRBD2 (5 bases). Germline values: CDR1 SEHNR, CDR2 FQNEAQ (reference sequence). CDR3 length: 12 residues. The CDR3 protein is CASSLGEFEQSF. The DNA for the CDR3 is TGTGCCAGCAGCTTAGGGGAGTTCGAGCAGTCCTTC.

This clonotype was counted between two and nine times. V and J are TRBV20-1 and TRBJ2-1; a possible D gene is TRBD1 (6 bases). The V gene lost 0 bases and the J gene lost 0 bases, with 15 bases spanning the gap. Germline V CDR1 and CDR2: DFQATT, SNEGSKA (reference sequence). CDR3 size: 17 residues. In nucleotides, the CDR3 is TGCAGTGCTAGAGATCGGACAGCCAGGAGCTCCTACAATGAGCAGTTCTTC. It codes for CSARDRTARSSYNEQFF.

This clonotype was counted between two and nine times. The chain uses TRBV7-9 and TRBJ2-5; D might be TRBD2 (6 bases). Germline assignment: CDR1 SEHNR and CDR2 FQNEAQ (reference sequence). CDR3 length equals 17 residues. The germline V and J ends were trimmed by 5 bases and 2 bases, with 21 bases remaining between them. CDR3 amino acids: CASSHQGVGLIQETQYF. CDR3 DNA sequence: TGTGCCAGCAGCCACCAGGGAGTCGGACTAATACAAGAGACCCAGTACTTC.